The TCR beta chain under discussion was sequenced for a study of blood T cells in healthy people across ages. The V end lost 3 bases, the J end lost 10 bases, and 10 bases lay between the germline ends. The CDR3 runs to 12 residues. Germline loops: CDR1 DFQATT, CDR2 SNEGSKA (reference sequence). Then a second PCR, running about 6 to 11 cycles, was carried out with a sample-barcoded 5' primer and a J-beta primer mix. TCRdb analysed the 5' RACE reads with MiXCR anew, one entry per CDR3 protein. The data hold 1.5 million to 2 million distinct CDR3 sequences, with 49% observed a single time. General study findings and limits: Roughly linear declines in TCR beta diversity per million T cells occurred with age.

As concerns this clonotype: Its antigen is not identified.

The sequence was obtained from a woman in her thirties or forties in good health. The sample taken for sequencing was blood. V gene TRBV20-1 combines with J gene TRBJ1-6; D gene ambiguous. This chain's CDR3 is CSARGRGSPLHF. As DNA, the CDR3 is TGCAGTGCTAGGGGTCGCGGGTCACCCCTCCACTTT.